Listed here are 7 T cell receptor beta chains from one sample, sequenced in a study of blood T cells in healthy people across ages. A second PCR, run for about 7 to 11 cycles, used a sample-barcoded 5' primer plus a J-beta primer mix. TCRdb reprocessed the 5' RACE reads with MiXCR, giving one entry per CDR3 protein. Altogether about 640,000 distinct CDR3 sequences are present, about 53% being singletons, with the ten largest covering 35% to 40%. The sequenced sample was blood. Receptors were obtained from a man aged 60-69 years in good health.

The chain is built from TRBV6-5 and TRBJ2-1, with TRBD1 matching over 10 bases. The better agreement between TRBJ2-7 and the DNA end casts doubt on the J call. The germline gives CDR1 MNHEY, CDR2 SVGAGI. This CDR3 has 15 residues. The CDR3 DNA sequence: TGTGCCAGCAGTTACTCGCCGGGACAGGGGTACGAGCAGTACTTC. Protein product: CASSYSPGQGYEQYF.

This chain joins TRBV20-1 and TRBJ1-2, with unresolved D. Germline values: CDR1 DFQATT, CDR2 SNEGSKA (reference sequence). Trimming removed 6 bases at V and 2 bases at J, with 13 bases between. The CDR3 has 13 amino acids. The CDR3 reads CSAIDVHNYGYTF. The DNA of the CDR3 is TGCAGTGCCATAGACGTCCACAACTATGGCTACACCTTC.

The V and J genes are TRBV20-1 and TRBJ1-1; 7 nucleotides match TRBD1. Germline V gives CDR1 DFQATT, CDR2 SNEGSKA (reference sequence). The CDR3 is made up of 13 amino acids. V lost 4 bases to trimming and J lost 7 bases; unmatched junction nucleotides: 9. The CDR3 sequence is CSATSGGLGEAFF. In nucleotides, the CDR3 is TGCAGTGCTACCTCAGGGGGTCTCGGTGAAGCTTTCTTT.

The rearrangement uses TRBV6-6 and TRBJ2-6; 14 bases map to TRBD2. Germline assignment: CDR1 MNHNY and CDR2 SVGAGI (reference sequence). The CDR3 extends over 18 amino acids. The junction had 7 bases not matched to a gene; V was cut back by 5 bases and J by 4 bases. The CDR3 spells CASSRRLAGGSGANVLTF. The CDR3 nucleotides are TGTGCCAGCAGTCGGCGACTAGCGGGGGGGTCGGGGGCCAACGTCCTGACTTTC.

In this sample, this clonotype turned up once. J is TRBJ2-3 and V is TRBV5-1; 10 bases map to TRBD2. V lost 4 bases and J lost 0; bases outside the gene matches: 5. In germline, CDR1 is SGHRS, CDR2 YFSETQ. The CDR3 has 16 residues. The CDR3 DNA reads TGCGCCAGCAGCCCAGTAGCGGGGGGTAGCACAGATACGCAGTATTTT. Amino acids: CASSPVAGGSTDTQYF.

The gene calls are TRBV7-2 and TRBJ2-5; TRBD2 agrees at 12 bases. CDR3 length equals 14 residues. Trimming cost V 6 bases and J 4 bases; bases outside gene matches: 3. Germline-derived CDR1 and CDR2 are SGHTA and FQGNSA. This CDR3 is CASSRLAGVETQYF. The CDR3 DNA reads as TGTGCCAGCAGTCGACTAGCGGGGGTAGAGACCCAGTACTTC.

The J gene is TRBJ1-2, the V gene TRBV6-6; D gene uncertain. Trimming removed 0 bases from V and 3 bases from J, with 5 bases in between. The CDR3 has 13 amino acids. The germline gives CDR1 MNHNY, CDR2 SVGAGI (reference sequence). The DNA for the CDR3 is TGTGCCAGCAGTTACTCTTCGTACTATGGCTACACCTTC. Translated: CASSYSSYYGYTF.